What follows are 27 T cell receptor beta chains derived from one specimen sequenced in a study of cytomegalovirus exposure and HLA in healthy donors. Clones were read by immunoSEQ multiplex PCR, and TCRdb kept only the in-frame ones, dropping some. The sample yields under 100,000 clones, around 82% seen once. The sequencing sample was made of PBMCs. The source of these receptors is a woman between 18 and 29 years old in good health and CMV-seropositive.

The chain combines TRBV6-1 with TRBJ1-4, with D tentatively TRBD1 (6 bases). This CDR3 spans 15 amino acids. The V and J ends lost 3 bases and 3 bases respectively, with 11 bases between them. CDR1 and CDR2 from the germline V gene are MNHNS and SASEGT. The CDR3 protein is CASSDPTGANEKLFF. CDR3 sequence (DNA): TGTGCCAGCAGTGATCCGACAGGAGCTAATGAAAAACTGTTTTTT.

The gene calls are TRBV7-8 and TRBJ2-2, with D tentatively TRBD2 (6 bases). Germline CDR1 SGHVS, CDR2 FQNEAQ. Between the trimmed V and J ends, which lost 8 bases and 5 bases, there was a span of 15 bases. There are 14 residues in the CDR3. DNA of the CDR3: TGTGCCAGCGGGGGGTCGACAGTAACCGGGGAGCTGTTTTTT. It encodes CASGGSTVTGELFF. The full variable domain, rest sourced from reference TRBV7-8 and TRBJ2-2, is GAGVSQSPRYKVAKRGQDVALRCDPISGHVSLFWYQQALGQGPEFLTYFQNEAQLDKSGLPSDRFFAERPEGSVSTLKIQRTQQEDSAVYLCASGGSTVTGELFFGEGSRLTVL.

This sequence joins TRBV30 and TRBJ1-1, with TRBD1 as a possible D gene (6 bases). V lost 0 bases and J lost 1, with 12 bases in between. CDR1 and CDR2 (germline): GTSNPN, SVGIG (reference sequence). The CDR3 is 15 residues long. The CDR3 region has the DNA TGTGCCTGGAGTGTACCAGGGGCTGGGAACACTGAAGCTTTCTTT. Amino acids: CAWSVPGAGNTEAFF.

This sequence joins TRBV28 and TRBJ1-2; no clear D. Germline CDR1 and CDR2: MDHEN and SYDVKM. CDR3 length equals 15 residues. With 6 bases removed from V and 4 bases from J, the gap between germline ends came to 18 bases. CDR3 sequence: CASRPGSGQVYGYTF. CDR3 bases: TGTGCCAGCAGGCCAGGCTCAGGTCAAGTCTATGGCTACACCTTC.

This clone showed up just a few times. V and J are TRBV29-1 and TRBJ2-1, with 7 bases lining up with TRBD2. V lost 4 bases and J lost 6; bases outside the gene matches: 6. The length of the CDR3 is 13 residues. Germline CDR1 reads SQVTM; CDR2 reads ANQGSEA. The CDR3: CSVAWGGGNEQFF. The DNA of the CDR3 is TGCAGCGTTGCATGGGGGGGTGGCAATGAGCAGTTCTTC.

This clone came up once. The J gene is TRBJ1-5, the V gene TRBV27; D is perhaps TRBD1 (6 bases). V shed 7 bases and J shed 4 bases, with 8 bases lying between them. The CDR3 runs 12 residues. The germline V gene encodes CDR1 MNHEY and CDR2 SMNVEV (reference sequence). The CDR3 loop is CASKGGNQPQHF. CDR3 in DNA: TGTGCCAGCAAGGGGGGGAATCAGCCCCAGCATTTT.

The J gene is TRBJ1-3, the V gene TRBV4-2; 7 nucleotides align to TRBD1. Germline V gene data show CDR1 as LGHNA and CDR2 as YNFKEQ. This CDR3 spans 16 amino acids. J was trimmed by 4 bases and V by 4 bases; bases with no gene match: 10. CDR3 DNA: TGTGCCAGCAGCCGTGTACAGGGGAAGGAGGGAAACACCATATATTTT. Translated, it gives CASSRVQGKEGNTIYF.

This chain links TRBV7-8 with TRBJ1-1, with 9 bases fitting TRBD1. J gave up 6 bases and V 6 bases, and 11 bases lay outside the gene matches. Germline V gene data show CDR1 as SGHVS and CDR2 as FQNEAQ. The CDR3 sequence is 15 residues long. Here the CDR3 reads CASSRPGTGRAEAFF. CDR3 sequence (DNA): TGTGCCAGCAGTCGCCCTGGGACAGGGAGGGCTGAAGCTTTCTTT.

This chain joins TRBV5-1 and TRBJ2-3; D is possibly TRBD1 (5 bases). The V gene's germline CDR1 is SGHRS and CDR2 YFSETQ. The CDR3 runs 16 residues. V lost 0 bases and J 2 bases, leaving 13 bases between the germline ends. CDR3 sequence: CASSLATLTVTDTQYF. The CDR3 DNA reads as TGCGCCAGCAGCTTGGCCACCTTGACAGTCACAGATACGCAGTATTTT. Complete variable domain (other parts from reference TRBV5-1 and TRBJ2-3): KAGVTQTPRYLIKTRGQQVTLSCSPISGHRSVSWYQQTPGQGLQFLFEYFSETQRNKGNFPGRFSGRQFSNSRSEMNVSTLELGDSALYLCASSLATLTVTDTQYFGPGTRLTVL.

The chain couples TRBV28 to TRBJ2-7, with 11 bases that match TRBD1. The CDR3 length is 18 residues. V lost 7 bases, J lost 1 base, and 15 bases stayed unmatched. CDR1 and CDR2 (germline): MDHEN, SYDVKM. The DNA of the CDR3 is TGTGCCAGCAACGAACTCGGGACAGGGGGTTTTCGTTCCTACGAGCAGTACTTC. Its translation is CASNELGTGGFRSYEQYF.

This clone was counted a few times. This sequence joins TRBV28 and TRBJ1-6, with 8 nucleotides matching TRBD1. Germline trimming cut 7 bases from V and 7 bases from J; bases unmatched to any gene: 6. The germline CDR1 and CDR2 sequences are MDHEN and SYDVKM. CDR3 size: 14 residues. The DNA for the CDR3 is TGTGCCAGCACCCCCGGGACAGGAAATTCACCCCTCCACTTT. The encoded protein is CASTPGTGNSPLHF.

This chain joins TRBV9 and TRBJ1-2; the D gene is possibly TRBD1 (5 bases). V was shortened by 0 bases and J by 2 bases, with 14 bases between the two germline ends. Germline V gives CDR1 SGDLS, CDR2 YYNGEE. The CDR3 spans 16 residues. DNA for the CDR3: TGTGCCAGCAGCGTAGGGCCGGGAGGGACCAACTATGGCTACACCTTC. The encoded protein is CASSVGPGGTNYGYTF.

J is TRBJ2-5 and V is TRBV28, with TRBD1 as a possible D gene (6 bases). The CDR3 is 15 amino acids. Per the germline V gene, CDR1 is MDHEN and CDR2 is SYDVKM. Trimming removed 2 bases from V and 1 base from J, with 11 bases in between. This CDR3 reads CASSLGTGIQETQYF. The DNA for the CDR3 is TGTGCCAGCAGTTTAGGAACAGGGATCCAAGAGACCCAGTACTTC.

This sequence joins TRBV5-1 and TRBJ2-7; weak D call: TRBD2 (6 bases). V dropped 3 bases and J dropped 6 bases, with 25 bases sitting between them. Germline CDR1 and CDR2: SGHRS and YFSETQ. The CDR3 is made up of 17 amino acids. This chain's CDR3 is CASSYGDAGPRTSEQYF. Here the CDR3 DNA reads TGCGCCAGCAGCTACGGTGATGCGGGGCCCAGGACGAGCGAGCAGTACTTC. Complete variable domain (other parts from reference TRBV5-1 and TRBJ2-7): KAGVTQTPRYLIKTRGQQVTLSCSPISGHRSVSWYQQTPGQGLQFLFEYFSETQRNKGNFPGRFSGRQFSNSRSEMNVSTLELGDSALYLCASSYGDAGPRTSEQYFGPGTRLTVT.

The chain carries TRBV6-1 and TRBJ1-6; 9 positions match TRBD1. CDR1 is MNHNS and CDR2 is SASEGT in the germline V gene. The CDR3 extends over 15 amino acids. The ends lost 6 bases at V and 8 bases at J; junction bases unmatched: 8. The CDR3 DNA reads TGTGCCAGCAGCCCACAGGGGGCGACGGATTCACCCCTCCACTTT. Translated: CASSPQGATDSPLHF.

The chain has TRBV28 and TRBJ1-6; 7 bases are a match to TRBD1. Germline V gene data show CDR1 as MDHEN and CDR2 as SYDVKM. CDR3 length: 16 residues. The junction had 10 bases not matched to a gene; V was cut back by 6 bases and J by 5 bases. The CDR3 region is CASRPSGTANNSPLHF. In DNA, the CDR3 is TGTGCCAGCAGGCCATCCGGGACAGCTAATAATTCACCCCTCCACTTT.

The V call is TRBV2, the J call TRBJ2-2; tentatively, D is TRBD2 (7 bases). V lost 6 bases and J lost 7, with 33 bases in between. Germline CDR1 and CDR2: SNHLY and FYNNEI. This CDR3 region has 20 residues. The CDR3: CASSDPIEGAGAKKGGELFF. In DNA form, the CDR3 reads TGTGCCAGCAGCGACCCGATAGAGGGCGCGGGGGCCAAAAAGGGCGGGGAGCTGTTTTTT.

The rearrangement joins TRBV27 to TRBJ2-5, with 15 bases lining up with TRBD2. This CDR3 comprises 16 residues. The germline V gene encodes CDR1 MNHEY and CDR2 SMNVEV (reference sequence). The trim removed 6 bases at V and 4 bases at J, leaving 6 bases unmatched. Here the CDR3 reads CASSGLAGGEGETQYF. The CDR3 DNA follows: TGTGCCAGCAGCGGACTAGCGGGGGGGGAGGGAGAGACCCAGTACTTC.

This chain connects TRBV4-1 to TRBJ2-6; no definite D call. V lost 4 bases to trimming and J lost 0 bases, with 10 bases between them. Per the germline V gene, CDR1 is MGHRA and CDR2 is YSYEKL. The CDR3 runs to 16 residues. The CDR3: CASSRASSSGANVLTF. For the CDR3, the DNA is TGCGCCAGCAGCCGAGCTAGTAGCTCTGGGGCCAACGTCCTGACTTTC.

Here the CDR3 reads CASSQGIGLDQPQHF. The CDR3 nucleotides are TGTGCCAGCAGCCAGGGTATCGGTCTCGATCAGCCCCAGCATTTT. The V gene is TRBV6-4, the J gene TRBJ1-5; the D gene is possibly TRBD1 (5 bases). CDR3 size: 15 residues. V lost 6 bases and J lost 5, with 17 bases in between. Germline V CDR1 and CDR2: MRHNA, SNTAGT.

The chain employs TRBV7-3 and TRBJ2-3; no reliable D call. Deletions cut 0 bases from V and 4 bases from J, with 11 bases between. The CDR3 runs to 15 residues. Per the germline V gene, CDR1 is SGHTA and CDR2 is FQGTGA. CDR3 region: CASSLTASLADTQYF. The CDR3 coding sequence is TGTGCCAGCAGCTTAACTGCGTCTCTGGCAGATACGCAGTATTTT. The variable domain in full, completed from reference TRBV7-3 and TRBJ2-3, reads GAGVSQTPSNKVTEKGKYVELRCDPISGHTALYWYRQSLGQGPEFLIYFQGTGAADDSGLPNDRFFAVRPEGSVSTLKIQRTERGDSAVYLCASSLTASLADTQYFGPGTRLTVL.

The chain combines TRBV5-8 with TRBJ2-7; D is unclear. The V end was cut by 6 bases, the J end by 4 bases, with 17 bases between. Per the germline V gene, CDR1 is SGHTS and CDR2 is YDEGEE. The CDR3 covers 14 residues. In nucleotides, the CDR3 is TGTGCCAGCACCACGCCCCGGGTGCGGTACGAGCAGTACTTC. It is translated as CASTTPRVRYEQYF.

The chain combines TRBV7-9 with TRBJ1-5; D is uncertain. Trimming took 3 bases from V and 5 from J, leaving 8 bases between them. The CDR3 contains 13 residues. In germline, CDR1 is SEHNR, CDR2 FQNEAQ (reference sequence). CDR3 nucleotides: TGTGCCAGCAGCTTTGGCGGTGATCAGCCCCAGCATTTT. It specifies CASSFGGDQPQHF. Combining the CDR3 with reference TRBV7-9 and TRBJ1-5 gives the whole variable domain DTGVSQNPRHKITKRGQNVTFRCDPISEHNRLYWYRQTLGQGPEFLTYFQNEAQLEKSRLLSDRFSAERPKGSFSTLEIQRTEQGDSAMYLCASSFGGDQPQHFGDGTRLSIL.

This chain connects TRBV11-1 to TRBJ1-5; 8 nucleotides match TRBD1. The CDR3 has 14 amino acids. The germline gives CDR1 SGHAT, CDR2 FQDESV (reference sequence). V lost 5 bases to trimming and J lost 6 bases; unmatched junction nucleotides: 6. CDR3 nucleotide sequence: TGTGCCAGCAGCCCCAGGACAGGGTTTCAGCCCCAGCATTTT. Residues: CASSPRTGFQPQHF.

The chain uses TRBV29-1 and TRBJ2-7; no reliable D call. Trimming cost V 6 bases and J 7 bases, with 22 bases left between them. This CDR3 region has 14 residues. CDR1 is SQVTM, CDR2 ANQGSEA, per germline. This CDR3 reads CSVGQLKEAGEQYF. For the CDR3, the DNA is TGCAGCGTGGGCCAACTGAAAGAAGCTGGGGAGCAGTACTTC.

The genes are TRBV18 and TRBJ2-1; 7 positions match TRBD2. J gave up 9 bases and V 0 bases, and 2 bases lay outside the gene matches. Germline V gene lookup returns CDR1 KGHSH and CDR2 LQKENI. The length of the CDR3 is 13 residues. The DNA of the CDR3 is TGTGCCAGCTCACCACCTGGGACTATTGAGCAGTTCTTC. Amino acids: CASSPPGTIEQFF.

The CDR3 spells CASSFPGTGANVLTF. The CDR3 nucleotides read TGTGCCAGCTCCTTCCCAGGTACCGGGGCCAACGTCCTGACTTTC. The chain recombines TRBV7-6 with TRBJ2-6; no firm D call. The CDR3 totals 15 residues. Looked up from germline, CDR1 is SGHVS and CDR2 is FNYEAQ. Deletions cut 8 bases from V and 4 bases from J, with 15 bases between.